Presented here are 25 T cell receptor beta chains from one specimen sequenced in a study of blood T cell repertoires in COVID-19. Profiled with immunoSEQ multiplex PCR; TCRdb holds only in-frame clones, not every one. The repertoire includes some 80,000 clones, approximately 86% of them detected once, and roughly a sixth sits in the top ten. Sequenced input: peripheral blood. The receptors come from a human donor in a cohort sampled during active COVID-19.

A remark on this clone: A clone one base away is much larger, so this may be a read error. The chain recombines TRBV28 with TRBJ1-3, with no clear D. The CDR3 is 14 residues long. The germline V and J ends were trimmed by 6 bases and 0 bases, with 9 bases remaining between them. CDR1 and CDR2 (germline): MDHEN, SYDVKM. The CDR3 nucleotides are TGTGCCAGCAGCGCCGGAGGCTCTGGAAACACCATATATTTT. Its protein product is CASSAGGSGNTIYF.

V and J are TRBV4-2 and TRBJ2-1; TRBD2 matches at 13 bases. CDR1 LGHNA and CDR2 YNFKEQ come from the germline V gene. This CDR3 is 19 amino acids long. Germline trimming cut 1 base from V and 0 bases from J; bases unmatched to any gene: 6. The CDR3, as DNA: TGTGCCAGCAGCCAAGTCCCGGGACTAGCGGGGAGCTCCTACAATGAGCAGTTCTTC. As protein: CASSQVPGLAGSSYNEQFF.

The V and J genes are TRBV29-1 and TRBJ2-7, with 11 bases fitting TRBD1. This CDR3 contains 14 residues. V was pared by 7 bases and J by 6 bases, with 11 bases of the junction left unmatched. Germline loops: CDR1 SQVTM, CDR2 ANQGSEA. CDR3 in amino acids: CSAWGTGGVGEQYF. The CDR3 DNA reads TGCAGCGCTTGGGGGACAGGGGGTGTCGGCGAGCAGTACTTC.

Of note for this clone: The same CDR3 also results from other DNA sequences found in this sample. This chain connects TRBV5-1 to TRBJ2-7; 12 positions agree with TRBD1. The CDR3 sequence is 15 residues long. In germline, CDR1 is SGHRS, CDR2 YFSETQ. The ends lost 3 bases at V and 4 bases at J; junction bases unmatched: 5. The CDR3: CASSWGTGGVYEQYF. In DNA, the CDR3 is TGCGCCAGCAGCTGGGGGACAGGGGGCGTTTACGAGCAGTACTTC.

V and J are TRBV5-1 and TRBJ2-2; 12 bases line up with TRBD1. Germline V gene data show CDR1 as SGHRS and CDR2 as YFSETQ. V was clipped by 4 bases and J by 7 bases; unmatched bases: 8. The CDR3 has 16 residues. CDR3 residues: CASSPSGQGAGGELFF. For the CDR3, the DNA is TGCGCCAGCAGCCCGTCGGGACAGGGGGCCGGCGGGGAGCTGTTTTTT.

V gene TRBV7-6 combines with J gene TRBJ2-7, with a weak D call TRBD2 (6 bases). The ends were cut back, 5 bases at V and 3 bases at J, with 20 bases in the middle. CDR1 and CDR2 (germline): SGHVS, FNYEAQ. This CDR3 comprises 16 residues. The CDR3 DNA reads TGTGCCAGCAGCCCTGGGACGCGCACGGGGGTCTACGAGCAGTACTTC. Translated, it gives CASSPGTRTGVYEQYF. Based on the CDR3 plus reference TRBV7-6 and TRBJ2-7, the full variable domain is GAGVSQSPRYKVTKRGQDVALRCDPISGHVSLYWYRQALGQGPEFLTYFNYEAQQDKSGLPNDRFSAERPEGSISTLTIQRTEQRDSAMYRCASSPGTRTGVYEQYFGPGTRLTVT.

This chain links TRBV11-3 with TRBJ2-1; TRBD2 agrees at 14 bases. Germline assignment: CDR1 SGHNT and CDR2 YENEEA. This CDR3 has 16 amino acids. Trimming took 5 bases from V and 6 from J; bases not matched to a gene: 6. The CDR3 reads CASSPRTSGGFNEQFF. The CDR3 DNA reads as TGTGCCAGCAGCCCCAGGACTAGCGGGGGGTTCAATGAGCAGTTCTTC.

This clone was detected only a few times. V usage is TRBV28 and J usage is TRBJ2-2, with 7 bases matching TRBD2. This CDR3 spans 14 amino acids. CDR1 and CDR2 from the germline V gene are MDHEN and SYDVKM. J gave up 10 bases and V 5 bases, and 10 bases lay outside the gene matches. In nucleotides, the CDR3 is TGTGCCAGCAGTCCCCTGAGCGGGACCCCGGAGCTGTTTTTT. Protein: CASSPLSGTPELFF.

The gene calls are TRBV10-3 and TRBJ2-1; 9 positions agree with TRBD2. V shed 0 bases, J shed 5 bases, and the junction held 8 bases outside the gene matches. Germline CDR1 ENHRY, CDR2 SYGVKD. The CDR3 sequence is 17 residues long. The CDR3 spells CAISESKASGDDNEQFF. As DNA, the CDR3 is TGTGCCATCAGTGAGTCGAAGGCTAGCGGGGATGACAATGAGCAGTTCTTC.

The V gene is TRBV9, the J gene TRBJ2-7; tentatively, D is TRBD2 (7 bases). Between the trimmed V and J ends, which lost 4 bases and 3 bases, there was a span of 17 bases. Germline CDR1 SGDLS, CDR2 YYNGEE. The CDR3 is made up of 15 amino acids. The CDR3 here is CASSRLGGGLYEQYF. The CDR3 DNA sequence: TGTGCCAGCAGCCGTCTAGGGGGGGGCCTCTACGAGCAGTACTTC.

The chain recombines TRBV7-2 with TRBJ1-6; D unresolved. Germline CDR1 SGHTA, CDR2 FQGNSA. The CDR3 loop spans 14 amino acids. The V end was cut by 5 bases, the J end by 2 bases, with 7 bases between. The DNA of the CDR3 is TGTGCCAGCAGCCCACTTCCCTATAATTCACCCCTCCACTTT. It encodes CASSPLPYNSPLHF.

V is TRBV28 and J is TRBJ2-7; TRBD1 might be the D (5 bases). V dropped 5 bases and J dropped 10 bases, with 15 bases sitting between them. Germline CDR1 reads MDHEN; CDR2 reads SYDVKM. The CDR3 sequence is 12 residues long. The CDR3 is CASSPYRQRQYF. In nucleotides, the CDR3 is TGTGCCAGCAGTCCCTACCGACAGCGCCAGTACTTC.

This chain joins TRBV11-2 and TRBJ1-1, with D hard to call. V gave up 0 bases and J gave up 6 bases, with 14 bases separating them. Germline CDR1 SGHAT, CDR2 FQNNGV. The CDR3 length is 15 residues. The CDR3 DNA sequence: TGTGCCAGCAGCTTAGATCCGGGGTTGGGTCCTGAAGCTTTCTTT. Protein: CASSLDPGLGPEAFF.

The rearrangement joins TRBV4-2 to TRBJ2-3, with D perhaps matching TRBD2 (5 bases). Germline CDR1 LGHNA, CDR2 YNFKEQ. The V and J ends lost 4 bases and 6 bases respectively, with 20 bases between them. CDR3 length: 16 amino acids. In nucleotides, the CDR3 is TGTGCCAGCAGCCTTAAGGGTGGACTTCCCCCGGATACGCAGTATTTT. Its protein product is CASSLKGGLPPDTQYF.

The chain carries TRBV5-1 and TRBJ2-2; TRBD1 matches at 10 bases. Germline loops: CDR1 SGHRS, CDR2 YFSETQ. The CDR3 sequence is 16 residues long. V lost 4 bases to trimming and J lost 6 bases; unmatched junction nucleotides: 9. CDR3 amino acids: CASSRLGTGVAGELFF. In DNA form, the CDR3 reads TGCGCCAGCAGCCGCCTGGGGACAGGGGTAGCCGGGGAGCTGTTTTTT.

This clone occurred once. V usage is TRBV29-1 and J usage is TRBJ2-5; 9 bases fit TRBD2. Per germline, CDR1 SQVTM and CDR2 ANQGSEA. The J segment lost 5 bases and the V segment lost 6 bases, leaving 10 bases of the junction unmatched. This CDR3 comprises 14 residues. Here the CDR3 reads CSVVSGRSGETQYF. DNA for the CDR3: TGCAGCGTGGTGAGCGGGAGGTCCGGGGAGACCCAGTACTTC.

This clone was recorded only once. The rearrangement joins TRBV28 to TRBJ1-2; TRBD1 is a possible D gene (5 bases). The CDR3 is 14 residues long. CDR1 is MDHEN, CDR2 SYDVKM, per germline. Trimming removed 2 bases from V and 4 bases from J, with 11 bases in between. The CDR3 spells CASSLLYGGYGYTF. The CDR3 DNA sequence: TGTGCCAGCAGTTTACTGTACGGGGGCTATGGCTACACCTTC.

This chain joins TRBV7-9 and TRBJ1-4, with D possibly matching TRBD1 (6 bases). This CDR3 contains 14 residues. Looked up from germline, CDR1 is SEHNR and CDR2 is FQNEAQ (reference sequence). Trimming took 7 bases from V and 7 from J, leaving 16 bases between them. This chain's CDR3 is CASTWGGMGEKLFF. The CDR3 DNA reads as TGTGCCAGCACCTGGGGGGGCATGGGTGAAAAACTGTTTTTT.

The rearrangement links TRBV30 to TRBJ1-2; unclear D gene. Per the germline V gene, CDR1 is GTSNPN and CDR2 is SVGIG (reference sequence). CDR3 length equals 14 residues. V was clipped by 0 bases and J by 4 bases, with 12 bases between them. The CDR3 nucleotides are TGTGCCTGGAGTGTATTCGGAGGGCTCTATGGCTACACCTTC. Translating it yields CAWSVFGGLYGYTF.

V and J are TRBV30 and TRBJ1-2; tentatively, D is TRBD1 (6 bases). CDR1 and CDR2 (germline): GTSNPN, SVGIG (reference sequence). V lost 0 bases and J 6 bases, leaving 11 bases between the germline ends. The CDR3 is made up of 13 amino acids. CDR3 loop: CAWSVGGANGYTF. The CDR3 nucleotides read TGTGCCTGGAGTGTCGGGGGGGCTAATGGCTACACCTTC.

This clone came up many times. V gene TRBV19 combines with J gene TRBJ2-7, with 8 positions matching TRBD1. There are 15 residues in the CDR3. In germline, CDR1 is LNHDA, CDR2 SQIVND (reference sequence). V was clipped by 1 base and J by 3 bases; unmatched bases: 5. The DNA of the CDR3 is TGTGCCAGTAGTATAGTATCAGGGGGCGGCTACGAGCAGTACTTC. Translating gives CASSIVSGGGYEQYF. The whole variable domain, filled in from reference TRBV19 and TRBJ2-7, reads DGGITQSPKYLFRKEGQNVTLSCEQNLNHDAMYWYRQDPGQGLRLIYYSQIVNDFQKGDIAEGYSVSREKKESFPLTVTSAQKNPTAFYLCASSIVSGGGYEQYFGPGTRLTVT.

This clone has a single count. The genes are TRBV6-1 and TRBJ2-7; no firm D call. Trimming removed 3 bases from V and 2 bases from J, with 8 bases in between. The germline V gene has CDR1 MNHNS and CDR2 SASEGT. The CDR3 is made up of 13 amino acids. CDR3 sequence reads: CASSDPGPYEQYF. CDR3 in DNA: TGTGCCAGCAGTGACCCAGGTCCCTACGAGCAGTACTTC.

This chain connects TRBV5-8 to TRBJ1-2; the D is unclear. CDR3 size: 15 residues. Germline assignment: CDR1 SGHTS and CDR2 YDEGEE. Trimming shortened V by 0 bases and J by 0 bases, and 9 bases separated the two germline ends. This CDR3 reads CASSLVSGPNYGYTF. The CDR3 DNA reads TGTGCCAGCAGCTTGGTTTCTGGCCCTAACTATGGCTACACCTTC. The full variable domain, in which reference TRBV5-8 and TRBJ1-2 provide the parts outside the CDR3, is EAGVTQSPTHLIKTRGQQATLRCSPISGHTSVYWYQQALGLGLQFLLWYDEGEERNRGNFPPRFSGRQFPNYSSELNVNALELEDSALYLCASSLVSGPNYGYTFGSGTRLTVV.

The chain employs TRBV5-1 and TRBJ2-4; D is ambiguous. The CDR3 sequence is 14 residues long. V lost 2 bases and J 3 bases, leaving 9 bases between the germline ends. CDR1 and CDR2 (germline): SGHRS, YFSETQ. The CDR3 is CASSFLDGKNIQYF. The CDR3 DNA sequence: TGCGCCAGCAGCTTCCTAGATGGCAAAAACATTCAGTACTTC.

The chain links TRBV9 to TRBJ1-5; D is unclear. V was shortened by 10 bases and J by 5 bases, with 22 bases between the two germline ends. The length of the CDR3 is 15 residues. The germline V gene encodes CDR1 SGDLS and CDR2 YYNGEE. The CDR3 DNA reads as TGTGCCCCATGTCCTACGGAGTCCCCGCATCAGCCCCAGCATTTT. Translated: CAPCPTESPHQPQHF.